A selection of T cell receptor beta chains follows, all from one sample in a study of technical replicates of blood from a few donors. Produced via immunoSEQ multiplex PCR; TCRdb's table is partial and in-frame only. The data show roughly 68,000 clones, roughly nine tenths seen once. Sequenced input: T cells isolated from PBMCs. These receptor sequences come from a human donor in good health. Each CDR3 is given with its conserved first and last residue. The order of the fields is J gene, V gene, clone size, CDR3 protein. Only part of the rows carry a size: once, few, many, or a class if the clone is expanded.

J: TRBJ2-3; V: TRBV30; size: -; CDR3: CLTSSAITDTQYF
J: TRBJ1-5; V: TRBV5-8; size: -; CDR3: CASRPDTGDQPQHF
J: TRBJ2-2; V: TRBV4-2; size: -; CDR3: CASSPEAFALNTGELFF
J: TRBJ2-1; V: TRBV7-9; size: -; CDR3: CASSSLAGVGFYNEQFF
J: TRBJ2-7; V: TRBV11-2; size: -; CDR3: CASSLDTGPYEQYF
J: TRBJ2-7; V: TRBV5-1; size: -; CDR3: CASRGDISSYEQYF
J: TRBJ2-2; V: TRBV7-7; size: -; CDR3: CASSSGLALTGELFF
J: TRBJ2-1; V: TRBV27; size: -; CDR3: CASSLEGLETYNEQFF
J: TRBJ2-4; V: TRBV11-3; size: once; CDR3: CASSVRVRGDNIQYF
J: TRBJ2-1; V: TRBV15; size: -; CDR3: CATSSPEGGQFF
J: TRBJ2-7; V: TRBV2; size: -; CDR3: CASSESQGAYEQYF
J: TRBJ2-7; V: TRBV7-3; size: -; CDR3: CASTKDPGTYEQYF
J: TRBJ2-2; V: TRBV5-5; size: once; CDR3: CASSTQGRSGELFF
J: TRBJ1-2; V: TRBV5-3; size: -; CDR3: CARSLGLFPGGYTF
J: TRBJ2-7; V: TRBV10-3; size: -; CDR3: CAIRDYYEQYF
J: TRBJ2-5; V: TRBV5-1; size: -; CDR3: CASSYKGRGASLETQYF
J: TRBJ2-2; V: TRBV27; size: few; CDR3: CASSLLASNTGELFF
J: TRBJ2-7; V: TRBV28; size: -; CDR3: CASSFPGSSYEQYF
J: TRBJ1-2; V: TRBV9; size: -; CDR3: CASSGRTGLSYGYTF
J: TRBJ2-3; V: TRBV25-1; size: -; CDR3: CASSEPLAGGTDTQYF
J: TRBJ2-1; V: TRBV7-3; size: -; CDR3: CASSLIGSGLYNEQFF
J: TRBJ2-5; V: TRBV6-1; size: -; CDR3: CASSGRSGSHPTQETQYF
J: TRBJ1-4; V: TRBV19; size: -; CDR3: CASSPPRGEVLFF
J: TRBJ1-2; V: TRBV9; size: -; CDR3: CASSEAQGRLYGYTF
J: TRBJ2-7; V: TRBV11-3; size: -; CDR3: CASSLGGVNYEQYF
J: TRBJ2-7; V: TRBV7-2; size: -; CDR3: CASSQISGRPLEQYF
J: TRBJ2-7; V: TRBV27; size: few; CDR3: CASRLAGDYEQYF
J: TRBJ1-2; V: TRBV19; size: -; CDR3: CASSIRDRGPYGYTF
J: TRBJ1-5; V: TRBV19; size: -; CDR3: CASSMTRDQPQHF
J: TRBJ2-3; V: TRBV28; size: -; CDR3: CASSSTGLALDTQYF
J: TRBJ2-7; V: TRBV29-1; size: -; CDR3: CSVSPGAYEQYF
J: TRBJ2-7; V: TRBV4-2; size: -; CDR3: CASSQELAGGGDEQYF
J: TRBJ2-4; V: TRBV11-3; size: -; CDR3: CASSLKGREGRNIQYF
J: TRBJ1-5; V: TRBV6-5; size: -; CDR3: CASSPGTVFNQPQHF
J: TRBJ1-1; V: TRBV7-6; size: -; CDR3: CASSFSRGGGNTEAFF
J: TRBJ2-3; V: TRBV5-1; size: -; CDR3: CASSLNTATDTQYF
J: TRBJ2-7; V: TRBV11-2; size: -; CDR3: CASSPRAGDGYEQYF
J: TRBJ2-7; V: TRBV7-9; size: -; CDR3: CASSPGTGREQYF
J: TRBJ1-2; V: TRBV5-6; size: once; CDR3: CASSTDYGYTF
J: TRBJ2-7; V: TRBV5-6; size: -; CDR3: CASSLNTGTYEQYF
J: TRBJ2-1; V: TRBV18; size: -; CDR3: CASSPPAEDEQFF
J: TRBJ2-6; V: TRBV7-3; size: -; CDR3: CASSLIGSSGANVLTF
J: TRBJ2-3; V: TRBV9; size: -; CDR3: CASSVPLAGGSSTDTQYF
J: TRBJ2-3; V: TRBV2; size: -; CDR3: CASRAGNTQYF
J: TRBJ2-7; V: TRBV28; size: -; CDR3: CASSPTGTTSYEQYF
J: TRBJ2-2; V: TRBV4-3; size: -; CDR3: CASSHVSGSSDTGELFF
J: TRBJ2-7; V: TRBV19; size: -; CDR3: CASSIDHRGIYEQYF
J: TRBJ2-2; V: TRBV7-2; size: -; CDR3: CASSLDQGHGLFF
J: TRBJ2-7; V: TRBV5-1; size: once; CDR3: CASSPTSGEVHEQYF
J: TRBJ2-1; V: TRBV5-1; size: -; CDR3: CASSLDPGRVSNNEQFF